One T cell receptor beta chain is described in this entry. Its ends do not fully match the called genes, so a read error is possible. The sample is drawn from a study of breast tumors, draining lymph nodes, adjacent tissues. CDR3 length equals 8 residues. In germline, CDR1 is MDHEN, CDR2 SYDVKM. TCRdb reprocessed the multiplex PCR reads with MiXCR, giving one entry per CDR3 protein. The sample records roughly 12,000 distinct CDR3 sequences, less than 70% being singletons. The sequencing input was breast tumor tissue. This chain joins TRBV28 and TRBJ1-2; D is ambiguous. The TCR was taken from a female donor with breast cancer. Some clones in this sample may be carry-over from other donors' samples. CDR3 in DNA: TGTGCCAGCAGTTTCTTATCCTTC. Translated: CASSFLSF.